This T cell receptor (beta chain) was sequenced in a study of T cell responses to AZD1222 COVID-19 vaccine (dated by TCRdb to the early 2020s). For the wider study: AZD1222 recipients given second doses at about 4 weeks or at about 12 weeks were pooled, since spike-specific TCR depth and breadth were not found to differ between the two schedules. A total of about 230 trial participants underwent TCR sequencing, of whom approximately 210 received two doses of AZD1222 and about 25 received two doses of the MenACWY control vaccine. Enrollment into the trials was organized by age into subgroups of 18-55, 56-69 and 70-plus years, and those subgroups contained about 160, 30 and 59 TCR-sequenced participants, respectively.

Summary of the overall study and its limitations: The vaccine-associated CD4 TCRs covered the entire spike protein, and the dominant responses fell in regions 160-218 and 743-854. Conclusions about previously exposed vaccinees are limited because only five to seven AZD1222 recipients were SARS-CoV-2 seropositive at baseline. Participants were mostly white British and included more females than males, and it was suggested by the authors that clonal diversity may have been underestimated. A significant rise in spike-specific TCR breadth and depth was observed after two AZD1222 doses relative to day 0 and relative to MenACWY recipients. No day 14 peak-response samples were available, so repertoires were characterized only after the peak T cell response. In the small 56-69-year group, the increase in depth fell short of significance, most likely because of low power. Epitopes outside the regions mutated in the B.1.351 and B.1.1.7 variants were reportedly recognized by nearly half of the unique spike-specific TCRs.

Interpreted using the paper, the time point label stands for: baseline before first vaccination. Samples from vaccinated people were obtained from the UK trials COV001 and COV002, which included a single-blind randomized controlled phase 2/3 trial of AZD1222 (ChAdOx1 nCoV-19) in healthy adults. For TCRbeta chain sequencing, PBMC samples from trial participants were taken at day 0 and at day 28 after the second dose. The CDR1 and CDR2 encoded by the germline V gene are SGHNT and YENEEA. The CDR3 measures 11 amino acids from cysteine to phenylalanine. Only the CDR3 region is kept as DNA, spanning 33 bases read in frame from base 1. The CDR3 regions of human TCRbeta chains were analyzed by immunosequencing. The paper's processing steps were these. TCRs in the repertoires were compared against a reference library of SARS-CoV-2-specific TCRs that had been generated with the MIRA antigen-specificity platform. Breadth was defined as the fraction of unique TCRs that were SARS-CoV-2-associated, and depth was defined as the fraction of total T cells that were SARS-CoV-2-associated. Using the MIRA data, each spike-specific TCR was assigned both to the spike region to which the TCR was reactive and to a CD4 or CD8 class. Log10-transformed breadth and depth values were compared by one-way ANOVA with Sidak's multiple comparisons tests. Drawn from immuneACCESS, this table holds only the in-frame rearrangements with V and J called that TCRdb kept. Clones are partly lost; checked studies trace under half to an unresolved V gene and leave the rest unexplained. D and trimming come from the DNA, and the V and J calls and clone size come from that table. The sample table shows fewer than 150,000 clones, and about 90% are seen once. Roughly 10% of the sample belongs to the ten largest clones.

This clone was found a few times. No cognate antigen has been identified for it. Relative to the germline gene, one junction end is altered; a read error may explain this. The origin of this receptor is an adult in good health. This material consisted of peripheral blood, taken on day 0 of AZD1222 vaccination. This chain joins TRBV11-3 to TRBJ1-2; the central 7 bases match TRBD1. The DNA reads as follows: TGTGCCAGCAGATCAGGGGGGCAACGTCGCTTC. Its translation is CASRSGGQRRF.